This TCR beta chain was obtained from a study of T-cell reconstitution after alpha-beta-depleted transplantation in children. This clonotype was recorded a few times. Between the trimmed V and J ends, which lost 3 bases and 0 bases, there was a span of 14 bases. The CDR3 spans 17 residues. The germline gives CDR1 LGHNA, CDR2 YSLEER. TCRbeta library preparation incorporated unique molecular identifiers. TCRdb re-called the PCR reads through MiXCR, storing one row per CDR3 protein. The sample consists of 200,000 to 250,000 distinct CDR3 sequences, around 13% of them appearing once. This chain connects TRBV4-3 to TRBJ2-2; D remains ambiguous. The receptor comes from a human donor who donated a stem cell graft to a child with acute lymphoblastic leukemia. Sequenced here: PBMCs from the stem cell graft donor, sampled from the stem cell graft. The CDR3 reads CASSQAPAAANTGELFF. CDR3 nucleotide sequence: TGCGCCAGCAGCCAGGCCCCCGCGGCCGCGAACACCGGGGAGCTGTTTTTT.